These T cell receptor beta chains were read from a single sample in a study of cytomegalovirus exposure and HLA in healthy donors. Libraries were prepared by immunoSEQ multiplex PCR; TCRdb keeps only in-frame clonotypes and omits some of them. The table includes 43,000 or so clones, around two thirds detected once. The sample comprised PBMCs. These receptors came from a human donor in good health. Each CDR3 is given with its conserved first and last residue. The order of the fields is clone size, V gene, D gene, J gene, CDR3 protein, CDR3 DNA. The D gene is left open where the match is weak. Only some rows state a clone size, as once, few, many or a class for expanded clones.

clone_size: once
v_call: TRBV18
d_call: -
j_call: TRBJ1-2
cdr3_aa: CASSPRPGHGYTF
cdr3_nt: TGTGCCAGCTCACCACGTCCAGGGCATGGCTACACCTTC

clone_size: -
v_call: TRBV11-3
d_call: -
j_call: TRBJ2-2
cdr3_aa: CASSSRTIGELFF
cdr3_nt: TGTGCCAGCAGCTCCCGGACAATTGGGGAGCTGTTTTTT

clone_size: few
v_call: TRBV14
d_call: -
j_call: TRBJ1-6
cdr3_aa: CASSQGIGSPLHF
cdr3_nt: TGTGCCAGCAGCCAGGGTATCGGGTCACCCCTCCACTTT

clone_size: -
v_call: TRBV25-1
d_call: TRBD1
j_call: TRBJ2-7
cdr3_aa: CASSGTGHYEQYF
cdr3_nt: TGTGCCAGCAGCGGGACAGGACACTACGAGCAGTACTTC

clone_size: few
v_call: TRBV27
d_call: TRBD1
j_call: TRBJ1-2
cdr3_aa: CASRNQGANYGYTF
cdr3_nt: TGTGCCAGCCGGAACCAGGGGGCAAATTATGGCTACACCTTC

clone_size: -
v_call: TRBV6-5
d_call: TRBD1
j_call: TRBJ2-7
cdr3_aa: CASIDPGQGDYEQYF
cdr3_nt: TGTGCCAGCATCGATCCGGGACAGGGTGACTACGAGCAGTACTTC

clone_size: -
v_call: TRBV20-1
d_call: TRBD2
j_call: TRBJ2-5
cdr3_aa: CSAGRVGTQYF
cdr3_nt: TGCAGTGCTGGGAGGGTGGGGACCCAGTACTTC

clone_size: once
v_call: TRBV7-7
d_call: -
j_call: TRBJ1-6
cdr3_aa: CASSLTGDSPLHF
cdr3_nt: TGTGCCAGCAGCTTAACGGGGGATTCACCCCTCCACTTT

clone_size: few
v_call: TRBV6-1
d_call: TRBD1
j_call: TRBJ2-5
cdr3_aa: CASSTRDRGKETQYF
cdr3_nt: TGTGCCAGCAGTACCCGGGACAGGGGGAAAGAGACCCAGTACTTC

clone_size: -
v_call: TRBV2
d_call: -
j_call: TRBJ1-4
cdr3_aa: CASSRASANEKLFF
cdr3_nt: TGTGCCAGCTCGCGAGCGTCAGCTAATGAAAAACTGTTTTTT

clone_size: -
v_call: TRBV6-5
d_call: -
j_call: TRBJ1-5
cdr3_aa: CASSYGGFSQPQHF
cdr3_nt: TGTGCCAGCAGTTACGGAGGGTTCAGTCAGCCCCAGCATTTT

clone_size: -
v_call: TRBV6-5
d_call: -
j_call: TRBJ1-6
cdr3_aa: CASSLDSFNSPLHF
cdr3_nt: TGTGCCAGCAGCTTGGACAGCTTTAATTCACCCCTCCACTTT

clone_size: -
v_call: TRBV7-2
d_call: -
j_call: TRBJ2-4
cdr3_aa: CASSLDLAKNIQYF
cdr3_nt: TGTGCCAGCAGCTTAGACTTAGCCAAAAACATTCAGTACTTC

clone_size: -
v_call: TRBV28
d_call: TRBD2
j_call: TRBJ2-1
cdr3_aa: CASSLGTSGFGEQFF
cdr3_nt: TGTGCCAGCAGCCTAGGGACTAGCGGGTTCGGGGAGCAGTTCTTC

clone_size: once
v_call: TRBV15
d_call: TRBD1
j_call: TRBJ2-7
cdr3_aa: CATSRAGGAYEQYF
cdr3_nt: TGTGCCACCAGCAGAGCAGGGGGCGCCTACGAGCAGTACTTC

clone_size: -
v_call: TRBV18
d_call: TRBD1
j_call: TRBJ2-3
cdr3_aa: CASSSDRETDTQYF
cdr3_nt: TGTGCCAGCTCATCCGACAGGGAAACAGATACGCAGTATTTT

clone_size: -
v_call: TRBV5-1
d_call: TRBD1
j_call: TRBJ1-2
cdr3_aa: CASTEQGGGGYTF
cdr3_nt: TGCGCCAGCACTGAACAGGGGGGCGGTGGCTACACCTTC

clone_size: few
v_call: TRBV15
d_call: -
j_call: TRBJ2-2
cdr3_aa: CATSRYGGDTGELFF
cdr3_nt: TGTGCCACCAGCAGATACGGAGGGGACACCGGGGAGCTGTTTTTT

clone_size: -
v_call: TRBV6-5
d_call: -
j_call: TRBJ1-2
cdr3_aa: CASSPWARVDGYTF
cdr3_nt: TGTGCCAGCAGTCCGTGGGCCAGGGTAGATGGCTACACCTTC

clone_size: few
v_call: TRBV5-4
d_call: -
j_call: TRBJ2-5
cdr3_aa: CASRDQGYAETQYF
cdr3_nt: TGTGCCAGCAGGGATCAGGGGTATGCAGAGACCCAGTACTTC

clone_size: -
v_call: TRBV7-3
d_call: -
j_call: TRBJ2-5
cdr3_aa: CASSLLGAQETQYF
cdr3_nt: TGTGCCAGCAGCTTATTGGGGGCTCAAGAGACCCAGTACTTC

clone_size: -
v_call: TRBV7-6
d_call: -
j_call: TRBJ1-4
cdr3_aa: CASSLSTGQREKLFF
cdr3_nt: TGTGCCAGCAGCTTATCCACCGGTCAGCGCGAAAAACTGTTTTTT

clone_size: -
v_call: TRBV4-1
d_call: -
j_call: TRBJ1-5
cdr3_aa: CASSSNPAGLNQPQHF
cdr3_nt: TGCGCCAGCAGCTCCAACCCGGCAGGTCTAAATCAGCCCCAGCATTTT

clone_size: -
v_call: TRBV4-3
d_call: TRBD1
j_call: TRBJ2-7
cdr3_aa: CASSHAGQGAYEQYF
cdr3_nt: TGCGCCAGCAGCCACGCGGGACAGGGGGCCTACGAGCAGTACTTC

clone_size: -
v_call: TRBV5-1
d_call: -
j_call: TRBJ1-1
cdr3_aa: CASKGGPDTEAFF
cdr3_nt: TGCGCCAGCAAAGGCGGGCCAGACACTGAAGCTTTCTTT

clone_size: -
v_call: TRBV5-1
d_call: -
j_call: TRBJ2-3
cdr3_aa: CASSWGTPGDTQYF
cdr3_nt: TGCGCCAGCAGCTGGGGCACGCCCGGAGATACGCAGTATTTT

clone_size: -
v_call: TRBV7-9
d_call: TRBD2
j_call: TRBJ2-7
cdr3_aa: CASSASGYEQYF
cdr3_nt: TGTGCCAGCAGCGCTAGCGGCTACGAGCAGTACTTC

clone_size: few
v_call: TRBV5-1
d_call: -
j_call: TRBJ2-5
cdr3_aa: CASSPWGRETQYF
cdr3_nt: TGCGCCAGCAGCCCGTGGGGGCGGGAGACCCAGTACTTC

clone_size: -
v_call: TRBV7-2
d_call: TRBD1
j_call: TRBJ1-2
cdr3_aa: CASSFRDRPAYGYTF
cdr3_nt: TGTGCCAGCAGCTTCCGGGACAGGCCCGCCTATGGCTACACCTTC

clone_size: -
v_call: TRBV20-1
d_call: TRBD1
j_call: TRBJ1-1
cdr3_aa: CSATDRAEAFF
cdr3_nt: TGCAGTGCCACCGACAGGGCTGAAGCTTTCTTT

clone_size: -
v_call: TRBV9
d_call: -
j_call: TRBJ2-5
cdr3_aa: CASSTPGTSETQYF
cdr3_nt: TGTGCCAGCAGCACCCCTGGGACATCTGAGACCCAGTACTTC

clone_size: -
v_call: TRBV5-1
d_call: -
j_call: TRBJ2-7
cdr3_aa: CASSLAPQANKPPEQYF
cdr3_nt: TGCGCCAGCAGCTTAGCCCCCCAGGCTAATAAACCACCCGAGCAGTACTTC